The clone carrying this T cell receptor beta chain has only one observation. The record originates from a study of T cell changes during pregnancy in multiple sclerosis. Libraries were prepared by immunoSEQ multiplex PCR; TCRdb keeps only in-frame clonotypes and omits some of them. The sample lists some 64,000 clones, about 90% occurring once. Deletions cut 7 bases from V and 6 bases from J, with 13 bases between. CDR1 is MNHEY and CDR2 is SMNVEV in the germline V gene (reference sequence). This CDR3 comprises 13 residues. This TCR was recovered from a female donor with multiple sclerosis, enrolled in a pregnancy study. The chain couples TRBV27 to TRBJ1-5; the D is unclear. The sample here was peripheral blood, taken after pregnancy. In DNA form, the CDR3 reads TGTGCCAGCACTCCCGGGATGGGTCAGCCCCAGCATTTT. The encoded protein is CASTPGMGQPQHF.